Following are 6 T cell receptor beta chains from one sample sequenced in a study of blood T cell repertoires in COVID-19. Measured with immunoSEQ multiplex PCR; TCRdb has only the in-frame clones, and not every one. There are 150,000 to 200,000 clones in the sample; about 80% occur only once, and under 15% lies in the top ten. The sequenced sample consisted of PBMCs or T cells enriched from blood (not recorded which). Receptor source: a man in his 60s who had been exposed to COVID-19.

This rearrangement joins TRBV4-3 to TRBJ2-1, with 11 bases that match TRBD2. CDR3 length equals 18 residues. V shed 4 bases and J 5 bases; nucleotides not matched to a gene: 13. Germline lookup yields CDR1 LGHNA and CDR2 YSLEER. CDR3 amino acids: CASSPRVTSGSWNNEQFF. For the CDR3, the DNA is TGCGCCAGCAGCCCCAGGGTTACTAGCGGGAGTTGGAACAATGAGCAGTTCTTC.

This chain links TRBV10-3 with TRBJ2-7, with D possibly matching TRBD2 (7 bases). Trimming left V 0 bases short and J 0 bases short, with 12 bases between. The CDR3 runs 16 residues. Per germline, CDR1 ENHRY and CDR2 SYGVKD. The CDR3 reads CAISESKGGASYEQYF. In nucleotides, the CDR3 is TGTGCCATCAGTGAGTCTAAAGGGGGGGCCTCCTACGAGCAGTACTTC.

The V and J genes are TRBV13 and TRBJ2-7; possibly TRBD1 for D (5 bases). The CDR3 totals 13 residues. Trimming stripped 5 bases from V and 6 bases from J, with 14 bases between. CDR1 and CDR2 from the germline V gene are PRHDT and FYEKMQ (reference sequence). DNA for the CDR3: TGTGCCAGCAGCCGACAGTTGAGCGTCGAGCAGTACTTC. It codes for CASSRQLSVEQYF.

This clone was detected many times. The CDR3 loop is CASSLGAGETQYF. DNA of the CDR3: TGCGCCAGCAGCTTGGGCGCCGGGGAGACCCAGTACTTC. This chain joins TRBV5-1 and TRBJ2-5; D gene uncertain. CDR1 and CDR2 from the germline V gene are SGHRS and YFSETQ. The CDR3 is made up of 13 amino acids. Trimming cost V 0 bases and J 5 bases, with 8 bases left between them. Variable domain in full (rest from reference TRBV5-1 and TRBJ2-5): KAGVTQTPRYLIKTRGQQVTLSCSPISGHRSVSWYQQTPGQGLQFLFEYFSETQRNKGNFPGRFSGRQFSNSRSEMNVSTLELGDSALYLCASSLGAGETQYFGPGTRLLVL.

This CDR3 reads CATRDSPGLAGDQETQYF. The CDR3 DNA reads TGTGCCACCAGAGATAGTCCGGGACTAGCGGGAGACCAAGAGACCCAGTACTTC. The V gene is TRBV24-1, the J gene TRBJ2-5, with TRBD2 matching over 14 bases. The J segment lost 0 bases and the V segment lost 7 bases, leaving 9 bases of the junction unmatched. CDR3 length: 18 amino acids. Looked up from germline, CDR1 is KGHDR and CDR2 is SFDVKD.

The chain is built from TRBV6-1 and TRBJ2-5, with TRBD2 as a possible D gene (6 bases). Germline lookup yields CDR1 MNHNS and CDR2 SASEGT. V lost 2 bases, J lost 2 bases, and 9 bases lay in between. The CDR3 has 14 residues. The CDR3 region is CASSEQAGQETQYF. In nucleotides, the CDR3 is TGTGCCAGCAGTGAACAGGCGGGGCAAGAGACCCAGTACTTC.